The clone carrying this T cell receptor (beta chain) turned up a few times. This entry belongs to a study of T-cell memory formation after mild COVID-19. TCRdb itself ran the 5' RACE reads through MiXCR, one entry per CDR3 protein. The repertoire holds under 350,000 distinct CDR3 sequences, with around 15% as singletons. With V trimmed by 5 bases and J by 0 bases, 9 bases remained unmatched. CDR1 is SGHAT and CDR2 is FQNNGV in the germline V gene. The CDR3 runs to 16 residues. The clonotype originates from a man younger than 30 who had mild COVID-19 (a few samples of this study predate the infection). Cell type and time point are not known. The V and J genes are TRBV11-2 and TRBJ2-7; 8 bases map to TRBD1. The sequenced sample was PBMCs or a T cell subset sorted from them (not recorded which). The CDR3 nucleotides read TGTGCCAGCAGCCCGTGGACAGGGACAAGCTCCTACGAGCAGTACGTC. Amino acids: CASSPWTGTSSYEQYV.